A single sample is the source of the 30 T cell receptor beta chains below, sequenced in a study of T cell repertoires in cytomegalovirus infection. Antigen specificity for these receptors is unknown. A single record per CDR3 protein comes from TCRdb applying MiXCR to the reads. This sample has 160,000 or so distinct CDR3 sequences; roughly 20% occur once, and the top ten carry roughly 25%. This sample comprised CD8+ T cells from cultured PBMCs, obtained from culture after CMV antigen stimulation. All receptors derive from a human donor in good health (CMV status not recorded). Some clones in this sample may be carry-over from other donors' samples.

This clonotype was picked up a small number of times. V is TRBV28 and J is TRBJ1-3; D remains ambiguous. CDR1 is MDHEN and CDR2 is SYDVKM in the germline V gene. CDR3 length: 15 amino acids. V was clipped by 2 bases and J by 0 bases, with 8 bases between them. CDR3 DNA: TGTGCCAGCAGTTTAACGGGGAGCTCTGGAAACACCATATATTTT. Translated: CASSLTGSSGNTIYF.

This rearrangement joins TRBV28 to TRBJ1-1; 9 nucleotides align to TRBD1. CDR1 is MDHEN, CDR2 SYDVKM, per germline. V lost 2 bases, J lost 0 bases, and 7 bases stayed unmatched. CDR3 size: 17 residues. The chain's CDR3 is CASSLRDRARVNTEAFF. In DNA form, the CDR3 reads TGTGCCAGCAGTTTAAGGGACAGGGCGAGGGTGAACACTGAAGCTTTCTTT.

For this clonotype: A junction boundary mismatches the germline segment, possibly from a read error. The V call is TRBV7-9, the J call TRBJ1-5; no clear D gene. From germline, CDR1 is SEHNR and CDR2 FQNEAQ (reference sequence). CDR3 length: 12 amino acids. The CDR3 DNA follows: TGTGGCAGCAGCGATATCAATCAGCCCCAGCATTTT. This codes for CGSSDINQPQHF.

This clonotype was seen repeatedly, ten times or more. V is TRBV2 and J is TRBJ1-5, with unresolved D. The CDR3 runs to 12 residues. Germline V gene lookup returns CDR1 SNHLY and CDR2 FYNNEI. V was pared by 7 bases and J by 3 bases, with 7 bases between. Here the CDR3 DNA reads TGTGCCAGCAATGGGGTCAATCAGCCCCAGCATTTT. Protein product: CASNGVNQPQHF. Full variable domain (remainder filled in from reference TRBV2 and TRBJ1-5): EPEVTQTPSHQVTQMGQEVILRCVPISNHLYFYWYRQILGQKVEFLVSFYNNEISEKSEIFDDQFSVERPDGSNFTLKIRSTKLEDSAMYFCASNGVNQPQHFGDGTRLSIL.

The chain is built from TRBV5-6 and TRBJ2-1; 7 nucleotides align to TRBD1. Trimming cost V 0 bases and J 9 bases; bases outside gene matches: 6. From germline, CDR1 is SGHDT and CDR2 YYEEEE. The CDR3 covers 14 residues. The CDR3 loop reads CASSLALGGVEQFF. CDR3 nucleotides: TGTGCCAGCAGCTTGGCTTTAGGGGGCGTTGAGCAGTTCTTC.

V and J are TRBV9 and TRBJ2-5; 8 bases align to TRBD1. CDR1 is SGDLS and CDR2 is YYNGEE in the germline V gene. CDR3 length: 16 residues. V was pared by 0 bases and J by 1 base, with 5 bases of the junction left unmatched. The CDR3 coding sequence is TGTGCCAGCAGCGTAGGCGGGACAGGAGTCCAAGAGACCCAGTACTTC. Amino acids: CASSVGGTGVQETQYF.

The chain joins TRBV6-1 to TRBJ2-5; 10 nucleotides agree with TRBD1. CDR3 size: 13 residues. Losses at the gene ends were 5 bases for V and 7 bases for J; bases not matched to a gene: 4. CDR1 is MNHNS and CDR2 is SASEGT in the germline V gene. The CDR3 sequence is CASSPTGGWTQYF. The CDR3 region has the DNA TGTGCCAGCAGTCCGACAGGGGGCTGGACCCAGTACTTC.

This clonotype was seen a few times. The rearrangement joins TRBV7-9 to TRBJ2-5, with D unclear. Germline-derived CDR1 and CDR2 are SEHNR and FQNEAQ (reference sequence). The CDR3 consists of 13 residues. Trimming pared 1 base from V and 5 bases from J, leaving 8 bases between. CDR3 in DNA: TGTGCCAGCAGCTTAGGAGAGACTGAGACCCAGTACTTC. This encodes CASSLGETETQYF.

V usage is TRBV15 and J usage is TRBJ1-1, with 8 bases matching TRBD1. Germline assignment: CDR1 LNHNV and CDR2 YYDKDF (reference sequence). The junction had 4 bases not matched to a gene; V was cut back by 1 base and J by 6 bases. This CDR3 spans 14 amino acids. The CDR3 sequence: CATSRVRGLAEAFF. The CDR3 bases are TGTGCCACCAGCAGAGTCAGGGGGCTCGCTGAAGCTTTCTTT.

The V gene is TRBV7-6, the J gene TRBJ1-5, with a weak D call TRBD1 (5 bases). Trimming left V 5 bases short and J 3 bases short, with 11 bases between. The CDR3 spans 14 residues. Germline V gene lookup returns CDR1 SGHVS and CDR2 FNYEAQ. The CDR3 DNA reads TGTGCCAGCAGCCCCACAGGCTACAATCAGCCCCAGCATTTT. Its translation: CASSPTGYNQPQHF.

This clonotype was detected many times. The gene calls are TRBV7-2 and TRBJ1-1; 7 bases fit TRBD1. Unmatched junction bases numbered 3, after V lost 4 bases and J lost 1 base. In germline, CDR1 is SGHTA, CDR2 FQGNSA. The length of the CDR3 is 14 residues. CDR3 DNA: TGTGCCAGCAGCTACCGGACAGGGAACACTGAAGCTTTCTTT. It specifies CASSYRTGNTEAFF.

The gene calls are TRBV24-1 and TRBJ2-6; D unclear. Germline CDR1 reads KGHDR; CDR2 reads SFDVKD. The CDR3 totals 15 residues. V was clipped by 2 bases and J by 4 bases, with 8 bases between them. The CDR3: CATSDWGSGANVLTF. The CDR3 region has the DNA TGTGCCACCAGTGATTGGGGATCCGGGGCCAACGTCCTGACTTTC.

The CDR3 sequence is CATSSRTPPGKQPQHF. For the CDR3, the DNA is TGTGCCACCAGCAGTCGGACACCCCCGGGAAAACAGCCCCAGCATTTT. The chain has TRBV15 and TRBJ1-5; D might be TRBD1 (5 bases). CDR3 length: 16 amino acids. The V gene lost 3 bases and the J gene lost 7 bases, with 19 bases spanning the gap. Germline V gives CDR1 LNHNV, CDR2 YYDKDF (reference sequence). Together with reference TRBV15 and TRBJ1-5, the CDR3 gives the full variable domain: DAMVIQNPRYQVTQFGKPVTLSCSQTLNHNVMYWYQQKSSQAPKLLFHYYDKDFNNEADTPDNFQSRRPNTSFCFLDIRSPGLGDTAMYLCATSSRTPPGKQPQHFGDGTRLSIL.

The CDR3, as DNA: TGTGCTAGTGGTTTGCCCCAACGACAGGGCCACGAGCAGTACTTC. Its protein product is CASGLPQRQGHEQYF. The chain links TRBV12-5 to TRBJ2-7; 7 bases map to TRBD1. V was pared by 2 bases and J by 5 bases, with 9 bases of the junction left unmatched. Germline loops: CDR1 LGHNT, CDR2 FRNRAP. CDR3 length equals 15 residues.

Only a few counts were recorded for this clonotype. The J gene is TRBJ1-1, the V gene TRBV7-2; D is undetermined. The CDR3 is 15 residues long. Trimming shortened V by 3 bases and J by 5 bases, and 16 bases separated the two germline ends. CDR1 and CDR2 from the germline V gene are SGHTA and FQGNSA. The CDR3 spells CASSFLRVGRTEAFF. In DNA, the CDR3 is TGTGCCAGCAGCTTTTTAAGGGTGGGAAGAACTGAAGCTTTCTTT.

Only a few counts were recorded for this clonotype. For the CDR3, the DNA is TGTGCCAGCAGCCAAGGCGGAGAGGGGAGGACCAAAAACATTCAGTACTTC. Translated, it gives CASSQGGEGRTKNIQYF. This chain joins TRBV14 and TRBJ2-4; possible D gene TRBD2, 6 bases. Between the trimmed V and J ends, which lost 1 base and 2 bases, there was a span of 15 bases. This CDR3 is 17 amino acids long. The germline V gene has CDR1 SGHDN and CDR2 FVKESK.

The chain employs TRBV5-6 and TRBJ2-1; D is possibly TRBD2 (5 bases). CDR1 is SGHDT, CDR2 YYEEEE, per germline. This CDR3 contains 15 residues. The ends were cut back, 4 bases at V and 4 bases at J, with 15 bases in the middle. The CDR3 nucleotides are TGTGCCAGCAGCCCTCAAGGCGGACTTTACAATGAGCAGTTCTTC. This codes for CASSPQGGLYNEQFF.

This clonotype was seen only a few times. This chain uses TRBV14 with TRBJ1-6, with D unresolved. Germline-derived CDR1 and CDR2 are SGHDN and FVKESK. The CDR3 covers 13 residues. With 1 base removed from V and 7 bases from J, the gap between germline ends came to 5 bases. The CDR3 here is CASSQGRNSPLHF. CDR3 coding DNA: TGTGCCAGCAGCCAAGGCCGGAATTCACCCCTCCACTTT. The full variable domain, its missing parts supplied by reference TRBV14 and TRBJ1-6, is EAGVTQFPSHSVIEKGQTVTLRCDPISGHDNLYWYRRVMGKEIKFLLHFVKESKQDESGMPNNRFLAERTGGTYSTLKVQPAELEDSGVYFCASSQGRNSPLHFGNGTRLTVT.

A few counts support this clonotype. The rearrangement uses TRBV6-1 and TRBJ2-3, with 12 bases matching TRBD2. Trimming took 4 bases from V and 4 from J; bases not matched to a gene: 6. CDR3 length equals 16 residues. CDR1 is MNHNS and CDR2 is SASEGT in the germline V gene. The CDR3 DNA sequence: TGTGCCAGCAGTGGGCTTCTAGCGGGGGGGGCAGATACGCAGTATTTT. This translates into CASSGLLAGGADTQYF.

This clonotype showed up just a few times. This chain uses TRBV7-8 with TRBJ2-7; D remains unclear. From germline, CDR1 is SGHVS and CDR2 FQNEAQ. The CDR3 is 13 residues long. V shed 2 bases and J shed 5 bases, with 10 bases lying between them. The CDR3 nucleotides are TGTGCCAGCAGCTTAATAGGGCCCGACGAGCAGTACTTC. Translation gives CASSLIGPDEQYF. Using reference TRBV7-8 and TRBJ2-7 for the parts outside the CDR3, the full variable domain is GAGVSQSPRYKVAKRGQDVALRCDPISGHVSLFWYQQALGQGPEFLTYFQNEAQLDKSGLPSDRFFAERPEGSVSTLKIQRTQQEDSAVYLCASSLIGPDEQYFGPGTRLTVT.

This clonotype was seen a handful of times. This rearrangement joins TRBV7-8 to TRBJ1-5, with a tentative D call TRBD1 (5 bases). The CDR3 runs to 14 residues. Germline CDR1 is SGHVS and CDR2 is FQNEAQ. Deletions cut 5 bases from V and 4 bases from J, with 12 bases between. CDR3 loop: CASSPSGHNQPQHF. CDR3 DNA sequence: TGTGCCAGCAGCCCAAGCGGACATAATCAGCCCCAGCATTTT.

At least ten counts were recorded for this clonotype. This sequence joins TRBV7-8 and TRBJ2-3, with no clear D. The CDR3 is made up of 16 amino acids. Trimming took 5 bases from V and 1 from J, leaving 16 bases between them. Germline-derived CDR1 and CDR2 are SGHVS and FQNEAQ. The CDR3 here is CASSRRPPVGTDTQYF. CDR3 nucleotide sequence: TGTGCCAGCAGCCGCCGACCCCCCGTGGGCACAGATACGCAGTATTTT.

The rearrangement joins TRBV20-1 to TRBJ2-7; TRBD1 matches 8 bases. Losses at the gene ends were 5 bases for V and 2 bases for J; bases not matched to a gene: 17. The CDR3 has 17 residues. CDR1 and CDR2 from the germline V gene are DFQATT and SNEGSKA (reference sequence). CDR3 in amino acids: CSAGPTLLSTGAYEQYF. The CDR3 nucleotides are TGCAGTGCTGGACCTACTCTTCTTTCGACAGGGGCCTACGAGCAGTACTTC.

This chain joins TRBV7-9 and TRBJ1-2, with D unclear. V lost 4 bases and J 3 bases, leaving 12 bases between the germline ends. The CDR3 is 14 amino acids. The V gene's germline CDR1 is SEHNR and CDR2 FQNEAQ (reference sequence). The CDR3 DNA is TGTGCCAGCAGCTCTGAAAGTAGAGACTATGGCTACACCTTC. Protein: CASSSESRDYGYTF.

The chain recombines TRBV6-1 with TRBJ1-5; D gene ambiguous. This CDR3 comprises 14 residues. V was trimmed by 3 bases and J by 3 bases, leaving 9 bases between them. Germline CDR1 reads MNHNS; CDR2 reads SASEGT. CDR3: CASSERGINQPQHF. The CDR3 nucleotides are TGTGCCAGCAGTGAGCGGGGAATCAATCAGCCCCAGCATTTT.

In this sample, this clonotype turned up a few times. The V gene is TRBV7-6, the J gene TRBJ2-7; perhaps D is TRBD1 or TRBD2 (5 bases each). Germline CDR1 reads SGHVS; CDR2 reads FNYEAQ. V gave up 1 base and J gave up 6 bases, with 13 bases separating them. The CDR3 is 14 residues long. In DNA, the CDR3 is TGTGCCAGCAGCTTAGGTGGTGGGGGTGGCGAGCAGTACTTC. Amino acid sequence: CASSLGGGGGEQYF.

The V gene is TRBV7-9, the J gene TRBJ1-4; TRBD1 agrees at 8 bases. CDR3 size: 14 residues. V lost 5 bases and J lost 8; bases outside the gene matches: 7. From germline, CDR1 is SEHNR and CDR2 FQNEAQ (reference sequence). The CDR3 reads CASSADREQEKLFF. CDR3 bases: TGTGCCAGCAGCGCGGACAGGGAGCAAGAAAAACTGTTTTTT.

The chain recombines TRBV30 with TRBJ2-3; no reliable D call. The CDR3 runs to 11 residues. The germline CDR1 and CDR2 sequences are GTSNPN and SVGIG (reference sequence). Trimming took off 5 bases at V and 3 bases at J, with 6 bases between the two ends. As DNA, the CDR3 is TGTGCCTGGGTGAGAACAGATACGCAGTATTTT. This encodes CAWVRTDTQYF.

V gene TRBV12-3 or TRBV12-4 combines with J gene TRBJ2-3; TRBD1 matches at 10 bases. V lost 3 bases and J lost 2; bases outside the gene matches: 14. The CDR3 is 19 amino acids. This CDR3 is CASSFWLGDRGFFTDTQYF. CDR3 coding DNA: TGTGCCAGCAGTTTTTGGCTCGGGGACAGGGGTTTTTTCACAGATACGCAGTATTTT.

The chain carries TRBV6-5 and TRBJ1-5; D possibly corresponds to TRBD1 (5 bases). The V gene's germline CDR1 is MNHEY and CDR2 SVGAGI. V lost 2 bases, J lost 7 bases, and 12 bases lay in between. The CDR3 sequence is 14 residues long. CDR3 sequence: CASSYALGTQPQHF. The DNA for the CDR3 is TGTGCCAGCAGTTACGCGTTGGGGACCCAGCCCCAGCATTTT.